This record concerns one TCR beta chain sequence. Its antigen is still unknown. These data come from a study of CD8+CD57+ T cells in acquired aplastic anemia. For the study at large: Sorted cells (CD4+ and CD8+) yielded DNA amounts that averaged about 3.4 ug.

Germline V CDR1 and CDR2: SQVTM, ANQGSEA. The trim removed 4 bases at V and 0 bases at J, leaving 0 bases unmatched. The CDR3 totals 12 residues. Study-wide findings and caveats: Statistical testing detected no significant gap in CD8+ Simpson's diversity between patients and controls. Researchers report that twenty-nine CD8+ CDR3 sequences appeared in both patients and controls.

Profiles of TCR beta VDJ and CDR3 were generated from a genomic DNA template. A single record per CDR3 protein comes from TCRdb applying MiXCR to the reads. The table records approximately 200,000 distinct CDR3 sequences, over 60% of them present only once. The TCR was taken from a human donor with severe aplastic anemia or a healthy control (not recorded which). The rearrangement links TRBV29-1 to TRBJ2-7, with 7 bases that match TRBD2. Sequenced input: sorted CD4+, CD8+, or CD8+CD57+ T cells (not recorded which) from PBMCs. Here the CDR3 reads CSVGGSSYEQYF. In DNA, the CDR3 is TGCAGCGTTGGCGGGAGCTCCTACGAGCAGTACTTC.